Below, 24 T cell receptor beta chains from the same sample are listed, as sequenced in a study of a mutant IDH1 vaccine in newly diagnosed glioma. Clones were read by immunoSEQ multiplex PCR, and TCRdb kept only the in-frame ones, dropping some. The table lists tens of thousands of clones, roughly four fifths of them singletons. Time point of the sample: baseline, week 1 (first vaccination visit). The treatment is: pre-vaccination baseline after standard-of-care therapy. This specimen was PBMCs, taken from a glioma patient treated with radiotherapy, temozolomide or both. The receptors here all came from a man aged 25 to 40 with glioma.

The V gene is TRBV2, the J gene TRBJ2-1; TRBD1 is a possible D gene (6 bases). Trimming removed 7 bases at V and 5 bases at J, with 12 bases between. Germline V gene lookup returns CDR1 SNHLY and CDR2 FYNNEI. The CDR3 is 13 residues long. CDR3 sequence: CASNLRQDNEQFF. In nucleotides, the CDR3 is TGTGCCAGCAACCTAAGACAGGACAATGAGCAGTTCTTC.

The V call is TRBV11-2, the J call TRBJ2-2, with a tentative D call TRBD1 (5 bases). Germline V gene sequence: CDR1 SGHAT, CDR2 FQNNGV. V shed 5 bases and J shed 1 base, with 17 bases lying between them. This CDR3 is built from 17 residues. The CDR3 nucleotides read TGTGCCAGCAGCGAGCGACCAGGGTTCTGGAACACCGGGGAGCTGTTTTTT. Amino acids: CASSERPGFWNTGELFF. Variable domain in full (rest from reference TRBV11-2 and TRBJ2-2): EAGVAQSPRYKIIEKRQSVAFWCNPISGHATLYWYQQILGQGPKLLIQFQNNGVVDDSQLPKDRFSAERLKGVDSTLKIQPAKLEDSAVYLCASSERPGFWNTGELFFGEGSRLTVL.

The J gene is TRBJ2-6, the V gene TRBV15; tentatively, D is TRBD1 or TRBD2 (6 bases each). Trimming left V 3 bases short and J 2 bases short, with 20 bases between. Germline-derived CDR1 and CDR2 are LNHNV and YYDKDF (reference sequence). The CDR3 extends over 19 amino acids. For the CDR3, the DNA is TGTGCCACCAGCAGGCCCCGGGGGACAAGGAGCCCTGGGGCCAACGTCCTGACTTTC. Protein sequence: CATSRPRGTRSPGANVLTF.

The CDR3 bases are TGTGCCAGCGCGGGAAGCAATCAGCCCCAGCATTTT. Residues: CASAGSNQPQHF. The chain couples TRBV2 to TRBJ1-5; D remains ambiguous. This CDR3 region has 12 residues. Germline values: CDR1 SNHLY, CDR2 FYNNEI. Trimming left V 8 bases short and J 1 base short, with 6 bases between.

The genes are TRBV6-6 and TRBJ2-7, with D possibly called TRBD1 or TRBD2 (5 bases each). V lost 2 bases, J lost 0 bases, and 8 bases lay in between. CDR3 length equals 14 residues. The germline gives CDR1 MNHNY, CDR2 SVGAGI (reference sequence). CDR3 nucleotide sequence: TGTGCCAGCAGTTACCCAGGGAGCTCCTACGAGCAGTACTTC. Translation: CASSYPGSSYEQYF.

This clone was seen a single time. The chain has TRBV5-6 and TRBJ2-1; 9 nucleotides match TRBD2. CDR3 length equals 17 residues. Germline assignment: CDR1 SGHDT and CDR2 YYEEEE. V shed 3 bases, J shed 7 bases, and the junction held 14 bases outside the gene matches. The CDR3 DNA sequence: TGTGCCAGCAGCTCCCCGGGCGGGAGGGTACAGGAAAATGAGCAGTTCTTC. Amino acid sequence: CASSSPGGRVQENEQFF.

The chain joins TRBV7-2 to TRBJ2-7; 7 bases align to TRBD1. V gave up 4 bases and J gave up 3 bases; unmatched junction bases: 9. CDR1 and CDR2 from the germline V gene are SGHTA and FQGNSA. The CDR3 extends over 15 amino acids. The CDR3 DNA reads TGTGCCAGCAGCTCCCTCCGGACAGGAAGCTACGAGCAGTACTTC. Residues: CASSSLRTGSYEQYF.

The chain recombines TRBV19 with TRBJ1-3; the D gene is possibly TRBD1 (6 bases). The CDR3 contains 16 residues. Germline V gene lookup returns CDR1 LNHDA and CDR2 SQIVND (reference sequence). Deletions cut 9 bases from V and 0 bases from J, with 18 bases between. The CDR3 region is CASVLQGRLSGNTIYF. The CDR3 DNA is TGTGCCAGCGTACTACAGGGAAGGCTCTCTGGAAACACCATATATTTT.

The chain links TRBV2 to TRBJ1-2; 7 positions match TRBD1. V lost 8 bases to trimming and J lost 0 bases; unmatched junction nucleotides: 15. CDR3 length equals 17 residues. CDR1 is SNHLY and CDR2 is FYNNEI in the germline V gene. The CDR3 protein is CASGVARDSRSNYGYTF. The CDR3 DNA follows: TGTGCCAGCGGAGTGGCAAGGGACAGCCGATCTAACTATGGCTACACCTTC.

The gene calls are TRBV10-3 and TRBJ2-7, with TRBD1 matching over 10 bases. V lost 4 bases, J lost 3 bases, and 3 bases stayed unmatched. Germline assignment: CDR1 ENHRY and CDR2 SYGVKD. This CDR3 region has 14 residues. CDR3 loop: CAISAGQGIYEQYF. CDR3 nucleotides: TGTGCCATCAGTGCGGGACAGGGGATCTACGAGCAGTACTTC.

In this sample, this clone turned up a few times. V is TRBV29-1 and J is TRBJ1-2; tentative D call: TRBD1 (5 bases). The V gene's germline CDR1 is SQVTM and CDR2 ANQGSEA. V lost 4 bases and J 7 bases, leaving 10 bases between the germline ends. The CDR3 is 11 amino acids. CDR3 loop: CSVGEGLGYTF. CDR3 DNA sequence: TGCAGCGTTGGCGAGGGGCTTGGCTACACCTTC.

The rearrangement joins TRBV6-1 to TRBJ2-1, with D tentatively TRBD1 (5 bases). Looked up from germline, CDR1 is MNHNS and CDR2 is SASEGT. The length of the CDR3 is 15 residues. V lost 3 bases and J lost 3, with 12 bases in between. The CDR3 protein is CASSEGQGFYNEQFF. The CDR3 DNA is TGTGCCAGCAGTGAGGGGCAGGGCTTCTACAATGAGCAGTTCTTC.

The rearrangement links TRBV7-3 to TRBJ2-7, with a weak D call TRBD2 (5 bases). This CDR3 has 13 residues. Germline CDR1 reads SGHTA; CDR2 reads FQGTGA. V dropped 4 bases and J dropped 7 bases, with 14 bases sitting between them. CDR3: CASSSPDSLEQYF. The DNA of the CDR3 is TGTGCCAGCAGCTCCCCGGACTCCCTAGAGCAGTACTTC.

As concerns this clone: The sample holds other DNA sequences that translate to the same CDR3. The chain carries TRBV2 and TRBJ1-4; D unresolved. The CDR3 is 14 residues long. CDR1 and CDR2 (germline): SNHLY, FYNNEI. The germline V and J ends were trimmed by 6 bases and 0 bases, with 8 bases remaining between them. CDR3 coding DNA: TGTGCCAGCAGAGAGTTTGCAACTAATGAAAAACTGTTTTTT. Its protein product is CASREFATNEKLFF.

The chain recombines TRBV5-4 with TRBJ2-1, with a weak D call TRBD1 (5 bases). Germline CDR1 SGHNT, CDR2 YYREEE (reference sequence). Trimming shortened V by 2 bases and J by 4 bases, and 10 bases separated the two germline ends. This CDR3 has 14 amino acids. The CDR3 spells CASSFWGRYNEQFF. Written as DNA, the CDR3 is TGTGCCAGCAGCTTTTGGGGCCGATACAATGAGCAGTTCTTC.

The rearrangement joins TRBV5-5 to TRBJ1-5, with TRBD1 matching 9 bases. Germline loops: CDR1 SGHKS, CDR2 YYEKEE (reference sequence). The CDR3 runs to 16 residues. The J segment lost 2 bases and the V segment lost 2 bases, leaving 5 bases of the junction unmatched. CDR3 sequence: CASSLYRGRGNQPQHF. The CDR3, as DNA: TGTGCCAGCAGCTTATACAGGGGGCGCGGCAATCAGCCCCAGCATTTT.

The rearrangement uses TRBV27 and TRBJ1-1; D is perhaps TRBD1 (6 bases). Trimming took off 3 bases at V and 6 bases at J, with 14 bases between the two ends. CDR1 and CDR2 from the germline V gene are MNHEY and SMNVEV (reference sequence). The CDR3 consists of 14 residues. The CDR3 region is CASSFQRGYSEAFF. The CDR3 DNA is TGTGCCAGCAGTTTCCAGAGGGGGTACTCTGAAGCTTTCTTT.

This chain uses TRBV7-2 with TRBJ2-3, with 9 nucleotides matching TRBD1. The CDR3 runs 15 residues. J was trimmed by 4 bases and V by 1 base; bases with no gene match: 3. Germline lookup yields CDR1 SGHTA and CDR2 FQGNSA. CDR3 protein: CASSLGGQGADTQYF. CDR3 in DNA: TGTGCCAGCAGCTTAGGGGGACAGGGAGCAGATACGCAGTATTTT.

The chain employs TRBV2 and TRBJ2-3, with D possibly being TRBD2 (5 bases). This CDR3 is 16 amino acids long. Between the trimmed V and J ends, which lost 6 bases and 1 base, there was a span of 17 bases. Germline CDR1 SNHLY, CDR2 FYNNEI. CDR3 protein: CASSVGLVAGTDTQYF. CDR3 coding DNA: TGTGCCAGCAGCGTAGGACTGGTAGCTGGCACAGATACGCAGTATTTT.

This rearrangement joins TRBV21-1 to TRBJ2-7; the D call in the table, TRBD2, was not verified against the DNA. TRBV21-1 is a known pseudogene. The CDR3 spans 16 residues. CDR3 DNA sequence: TGTGCCAGCTGGACTAGCGGAGCTAGGAGCTCCTACGAGCAGTACTTC. Translated, it gives CASWTSGARSSYEQYF.

This chain uses TRBV5-4 with TRBJ1-4, with TRBD1 matching over 7 bases. The CDR3 covers 16 residues. Looked up from germline, CDR1 is SGHNT and CDR2 is YYREEE (reference sequence). The V segment lost 4 bases and the J segment 7 bases; nucleotides outside the gene matches: 13. CDR3 nucleotide sequence: TGTGCCAGCAGCCGGGGGACGAGGGGGCACGGTGAAAAACTGTTTTTT. This sequence encodes CASSRGTRGHGEKLFF. Looking up the rest from reference TRBV5-4 and TRBJ1-4 gives the full variable domain: ETGVTQSPTHLIKTRGQQVTLRCSSQSGHNTVSWYQQALGQGPQFIFQYYREEENGRGNFPPRFSGLQFPNYSSELNVNALELDDSALYLCASSRGTRGHGEKLFFGSGTQLSVL.

This clone was observed once. The chain employs TRBV5-1 and TRBJ1-4, with a tentative D call TRBD1 (5 bases). The CDR3 contains 16 residues. V lost 1 base to trimming and J lost 0 bases, with 10 bases between them. The V gene's germline CDR1 is SGHRS and CDR2 YFSETQ. CDR3 in amino acids: CASSLSLGATNEKLFF. The CDR3 DNA reads as TGCGCCAGCAGCTTGAGTCTAGGGGCAACTAATGAAAAACTGTTTTTT. The whole variable domain, remainder taken from reference TRBV5-1 and TRBJ1-4, is KAGVTQTPRYLIKTRGQQVTLSCSPISGHRSVSWYQQTPGQGLQFLFEYFSETQRNKGNFPGRFSGRQFSNSRSEMNVSTLELGDSALYLCASSLSLGATNEKLFFGSGTQLSVL.

The CDR3 protein is CASSDTQGVGDYGYTF. CDR3 nucleotides: TGTGCCAGCAGTGACACTCAGGGAGTTGGGGACTATGGCTACACCTTC. J is TRBJ1-2 and V is TRBV9, with D tentatively TRBD1 (5 bases). Germline V lookup: CDR1 SGDLS, CDR2 YYNGEE. The V and J ends lost 5 bases and 3 bases respectively, with 20 bases between them. The CDR3 contains 16 residues.

This clone was counted a few times. The genes are TRBV7-3 and TRBJ1-5; D unresolved. This CDR3 region has 13 residues. V lost 3 bases and J lost 6, with 9 bases in between. CDR1 and CDR2 from the germline V gene are SGHTA and FQGTGA. This CDR3 is CASSLSKGQPQHF. As DNA, the CDR3 is TGTGCCAGCAGCTTGTCGAAGGGTCAGCCCCAGCATTTT.